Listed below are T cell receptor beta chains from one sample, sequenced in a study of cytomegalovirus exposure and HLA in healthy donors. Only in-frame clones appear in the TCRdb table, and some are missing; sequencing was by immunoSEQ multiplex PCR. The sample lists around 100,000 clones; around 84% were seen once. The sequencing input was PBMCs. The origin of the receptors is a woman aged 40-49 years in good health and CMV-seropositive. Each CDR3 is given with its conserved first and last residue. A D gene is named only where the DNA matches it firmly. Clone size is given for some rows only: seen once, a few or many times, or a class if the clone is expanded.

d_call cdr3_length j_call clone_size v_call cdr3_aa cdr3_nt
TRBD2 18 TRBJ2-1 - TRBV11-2 CASTSRGGAGATYNEQFF TGTGCCAGTACCTCGCGGGGCGGAGCGGGAGCTACCTACAATGAGCAGTTCTTC
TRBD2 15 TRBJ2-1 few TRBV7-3 CASSPVAGTLNEQFF TGTGCCAGCAGCCCAGTAGCGGGCACCTTAAATGAGCAGTTCTTC
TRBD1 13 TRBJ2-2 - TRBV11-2 CASSLGTAGELFF TGTGCCAGCAGCCTGGGGACAGCCGGGGAGCTGTTTTTT
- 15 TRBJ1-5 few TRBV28 CASSLSVTGNQPQHF TGTGCCAGCAGTTTAAGCGTGACGGGTAATCAGCCCCAGCATTTT
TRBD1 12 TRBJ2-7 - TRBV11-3 CASSSDRGEQYF TGTGCCAGCAGCTCGGACAGGGGTGAGCAGTACTTC
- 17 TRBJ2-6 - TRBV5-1 CASSPQGPRAGANVLTF TGCGCCAGCAGCCCTCAGGGCCCCCGGGCTGGGGCCAACGTCCTGACTTTC
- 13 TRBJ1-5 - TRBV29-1 CSVVGPGNQPQHF TGCAGCGTTGTGGGCCCGGGGAATCAGCCCCAGCATTTT
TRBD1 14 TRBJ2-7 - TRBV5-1 CASTSGQGTHEQYF TGCGCCAGCACGAGTGGACAGGGGACCCACGAGCAGTACTTC
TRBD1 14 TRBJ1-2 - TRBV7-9 CASSLRDSSYGYTF TGTGCCAGCAGCTTACGGGACAGCAGCTATGGCTACACCTTC
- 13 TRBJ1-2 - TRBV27 CASSSYSRYGYTF TGTGCCAGCAGCTCCTACTCCCGCTATGGCTACACCTTC
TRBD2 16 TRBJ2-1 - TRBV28 CASSPRGSGSRDEQFF TGTGCCAGCAGTCCTAGGGGTAGCGGGAGTAGGGATGAGCAGTTCTTC
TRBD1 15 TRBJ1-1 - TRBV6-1 CASSSETTGGTEAFF TGTGCCAGCAGTTCGGAGACGACAGGGGGAACTGAAGCTTTCTTT
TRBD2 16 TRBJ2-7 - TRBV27 CASSLRWGLAGCEQYF TGTGCCAGCAGTTTAAGGTGGGGACTAGCGGGGTGCGAGCAGTACTTC
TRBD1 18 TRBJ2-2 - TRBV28 CASSPGQGIIFGTGELFF TGTGCCAGCAGTCCCGGACAGGGTATAATCTTCGGAACCGGGGAGCTGTTTTTT
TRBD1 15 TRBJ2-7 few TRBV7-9 CASSAGQDLSYEQYF TGTGCCAGCAGCGCGGGACAGGACCTCTCCTACGAGCAGTACTTC
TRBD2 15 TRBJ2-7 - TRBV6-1 CASSSRLAGAYEQYF TGTGCCAGCAGTTCCCGACTAGCGGGAGCCTACGAGCAGTACTTC
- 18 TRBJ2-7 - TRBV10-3 CAISESPTTKRSSYEQYF TGTGCCATCAGTGAGTCTCCTACCACGAAAAGGAGCTCCTACGAGCAGTACTTC
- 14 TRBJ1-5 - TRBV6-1 CASSEGQVNQPQHF TGTGCCAGCAGTGAAGGACAGGTCAATCAGCCCCAGCATTTT
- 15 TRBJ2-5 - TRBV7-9 CASSSGQGSQETQYF TGTGCCAGCAGCTCAGGTCAGGGGTCACAAGAGACCCAGTACTTC
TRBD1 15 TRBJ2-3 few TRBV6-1 CASLWDRGYADTQYF TGTGCCAGCTTGTGGGACAGGGGGTATGCAGATACGCAGTATTTT
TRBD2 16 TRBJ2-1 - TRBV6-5 CASSYLGLAASNEQFF TGTGCCAGCAGTTACCTGGGTCTAGCGGCCTCCAATGAGCAGTTCTTC
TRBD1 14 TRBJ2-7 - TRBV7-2 CASSLGTGPYEQYF TGTGCCAGCAGCTTAGGGACAGGGCCCTACGAGCAGTACTTC
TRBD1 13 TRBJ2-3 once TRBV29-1 CSVDRDRTNTQYF TGCAGCGTTGACCGGGACAGGACGAATACGCAGTATTTT
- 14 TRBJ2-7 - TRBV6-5 CASSYDGASYEQYF TGTGCCAGCAGTTACGATGGGGCCTCCTACGAGCAGTACTTC
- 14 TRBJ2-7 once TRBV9 CASSVAPSSYEQYF TGTGCCAGCAGCGTAGCTCCGAGCTCCTACGAGCAGTACTTC